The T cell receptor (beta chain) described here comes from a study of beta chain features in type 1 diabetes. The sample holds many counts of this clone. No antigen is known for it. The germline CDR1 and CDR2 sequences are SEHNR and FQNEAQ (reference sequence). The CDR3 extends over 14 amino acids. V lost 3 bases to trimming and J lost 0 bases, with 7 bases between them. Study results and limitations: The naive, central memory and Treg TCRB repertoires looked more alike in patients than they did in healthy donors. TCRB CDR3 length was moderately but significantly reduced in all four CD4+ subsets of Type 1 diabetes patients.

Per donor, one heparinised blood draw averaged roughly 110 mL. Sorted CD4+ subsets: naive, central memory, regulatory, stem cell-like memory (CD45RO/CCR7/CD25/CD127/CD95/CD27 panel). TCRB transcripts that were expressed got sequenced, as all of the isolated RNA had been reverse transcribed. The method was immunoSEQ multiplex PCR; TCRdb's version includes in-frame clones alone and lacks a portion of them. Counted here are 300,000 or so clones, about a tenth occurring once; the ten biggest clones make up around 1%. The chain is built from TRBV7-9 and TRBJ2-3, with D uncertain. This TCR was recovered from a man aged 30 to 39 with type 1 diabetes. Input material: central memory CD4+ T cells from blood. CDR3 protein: CASSFNPSTDTQYF. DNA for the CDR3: TGTGCCAGCAGCTTTAATCCTAGCACAGATACGCAGTATTTT.